What follows is one T cell receptor beta chain and its context. The antigen it binds to is not known. Base-call qualities are not available, and no considerably larger clone is one nucleotide away. Libraries were prepared through the immunoSEQ multiplex PCR assay. The multiplex PCR relied on a mix of 60 forward primers for TCR Vbeta segments and 13 reverse primers for TCR Jbeta segments. A multiplex PCR assay on genomic DNA amplified the CDR3 region of rearranged TCR beta genes. The Illumina HiSeq System was used to sequence the amplified TCR beta libraries as 87-base-pair reads. The original pipeline was this. A later analysis tallied 80 million to 95 million unique TCR beta chains across the 640 or so repertoires, and approximately 12 million of those chains were shared by two or more donors. To remove PCR and sequencing errors, raw reads were error-corrected and collapsed into unique sequences using a nearest-neighbor algorithm that merged closely related sequences. CDR3 sequences were aligned to IMGT reference sequences to assign V, D and J gene segments. For a sequence to be retained, a match of at least six nucleotides was required to both a V gene segment and a J gene segment. Rearrangements were called productive when the CDR3 lacked stop codons and stayed in frame with V and J; all others were non-productive. Following IMGT convention, CDR3 was defined as the stretch from the second conserved V-encoded cysteine up to the conserved J-encoded phenylalanine. In an earlier analysis of around 640 of the donors, sequences lacking an unambiguous match to a single V gene segment were excluded. An earlier analysis of around 600 of the donors classified V segments as functional when productive rearrangements were above 56.7% and as segregating when the standard deviation between donors was above 5%. To diagnose cytomegalovirus status from the catalog of TCR beta chain sequences, a statistical classification framework was built. V and J gene assignment, in a later analysis, came from comparing TCR nucleotide sequences with IMGT/GENE-DB human TR gene sequences. In a later analysis, CDR3 sequences and most-parsimonious VDJ recombination scenarios were assigned using the TCRdist pipeline. In a later analysis, each TCR beta chain was defined by its CDR3 amino acid sequence together with its V-gene family, and reads lacking a unique V-gene family were excluded. As a way to deal with suspected cross-contamination and a sequencing artifact, a later analysis dropped 450 to 600 nucleotide sequences that were highly shared and had low generation probability. For each public chain, a later analysis derived a clonal expansion index from normalized ranks of inferred template counts within each repertoire. Generation probabilities in a later analysis came from a VDJ recombination model fitted to out-of-frame rearrangements, and those results were checked against IGoR. In a later analysis, TCR-TCR, TCR-HLA and TCR-CMV co-occurrence was scored with hypergeometric tests, and a repertoire-size bias correction was applied to TCR pairs. In a later analysis, false discovery rates were estimated by permuting HLA or CMV assignments 20 times. In a later analysis, co-occurring TCRs were grouped with DBSCAN, and TCRdist sequence similarity was added when clustering was performed within HLA-allele-positive subsets. For co-occurrence clustering, repertoires with fewer than 30,000 or more than 120,000 public chains were excluded, along with five repertoires with anomalous nucleotide sharing. The table comes from immuneACCESS by way of TCRdb, which keeps in-frame sequences with V and J called. Part of the clones is missing from these tables; in studies checked, under half for an unresolved V gene and the rest for unknown reasons. V, J and clone size were drawn from that table, and D and trimming were deduced from the DNA. This sample has under 200,000 clones in its table, and roughly 78% of those were observed once. Jointly, the top ten make up approximately 0.73% of the sample.

The data derive from a study of cytomegalovirus exposure and HLA in healthy donors listed by TCRdb under 2017. Background on the whole study: In an earlier analysis of around 540 of the donors, approximately 300 Gb of sequence data and some 100 million unique TCR beta sequences from roughly 190 million T cells were reported. The number of donors typed differed by locus, with 629-630 for A, B, C, DRB1 and DQB1, over 500 for DQA1, some 570 for DPA1, and under 490 for DPB1. The study combined high-throughput TCR immunosequencing, statistical association of individual TCRs with disease status, and machine learning to predict cytomegalovirus infection status. Among around 400 genotyped donors of the cohort, an average of approximately 240,000 unique TCR beta nucleotide sequences were sequenced per donor, around 20% of them non-productive. About five DR-DQ haplotypes were handled as single units for association and clustering because linkage in the cohort was strong. The aim of the study was to test whether cataloging public T cell receptors could identify signatures of past pathogen exposure. A later analysis re-examined previously published TCR beta repertoires from roughly 650 donors and added high-resolution HLA genotyping to investigate patterns of TCR occurrence. Roughly 300 gigabases of sequencing data and about 92 million unique TCR sequences made up an early release that covered fewer than 650 HLA-typed donors. In an earlier analysis of roughly 580 of the donors, high-throughput TCR beta sequencing was used to judge whether each TCR beta V gene segment behaved as functional or pseudogenic. All discovery cohort repertoires had been generated using a single sequencing platform. Donor age, sex, ethnicity and CMV serostatus were collected together with the repertoire data. Of the roughly 390 genotyped donors, 65% to 90% fell in the genetic ancestry cluster associated with self-reported Caucasian donors. Along with the approximately 700-subject first cohort, a separate validation cohort of over a hundred different subjects was used. The later analysis used no new phenotypic data to find candidate immune exposures, relying instead on TCR beta sequences and their occurrence across donors. A later genetic analysis used genome-wide SNP genotypes for about 55% of the 666 donors, treating that subset as a discovery cohort. HLA typing included class I and class II loci at four-digit resolution. Using immunosequencing, the study profiled T cell repertoires from 550 to 750 subjects and related those repertoires to cytomegalovirus serostatus.

The germline V gene yields ENHRY for CDR1 and SYGVKD for CDR2. Trimming at the junction amounts to 8 bases on V and 3 bases on J, and the germline ends lie 11 bases apart. Counted from cysteine to phenylalanine, this CDR3 has 13 amino acids. Only the CDR3 part of the read is kept: 39 bases, read in frame from the first base. The cohort consisted of approximately 690 healthy bone marrow donors. At the time of sampling, all cohort members were nominally healthy, though unrecorded immune exposures were likely present. The donor tested CMV seronegative and was one of the 352 seronegative cohort members. A peripheral blood sample was provided by each donor, and peripheral blood mononuclear cells were used for TCR beta sequencing. The Qiagen DNeasy Blood Extraction Kit was used to extract genomic DNA from the blood cell samples. Results and caveats for the whole study, not just this receptor: Linkage disequilibrium might explain the correlated functional status among segregating V segments, but an unknown experimental factor could not be ruled out. In a later analysis, HLA-associated TCR beta chains showed more clonal expansion and lower generation probabilities than non-associated chains that were equally common. In a later analysis, the rate of TCR association differed among HLA loci, with DRB1 alleles having the most associated TCRs and HLA-C alleles having the fewest. An earlier analysis of around 600 of the donors showed that most TCR beta V segments appeared in productive rearrangements either about 87% or about 30% of the time, which broadly matched IMGT annotations. CMV serostatus was the only immune exposure information available for the cohort. In vitro tests confirmed that a few of the cytomegalovirus-associated TCR beta chains recognize cytomegalovirus antigens. Roughly uniform sequencing depth across donors was assumed in presence/absence analyses, although this assumption may not hold. According to a later analysis, parvovirus B19, influenza, CMV and Epstein-Barr virus appeared linked to several top co-occurrence clusters. In the study, some 160 TCR beta chains were listed as associated with cytomegalovirus. A further reported finding was that TCR beta sequences accurately predicted the HLA-A and HLA-B alleles for most subjects in the first cohort. A group of highly shared sequence variants was considered likely to be a technical artifact of the sequencing pipeline. In a later genetic analysis, fewer N-insertions in productive TCRs were reported among donors in an Asian-associated ancestry cluster than the roughly 700-donor mean. According to a later analysis, most CMV-associated TCR beta chains appeared to be HLA-restricted, and the HLA associations seemed to be driven largely by CMV exposure. Because the 87-base-pair reads could not distinguish some IMGT-functional V segments, including TRBV6-2 and TRBV6-3, those segments were excluded. Cytomegalovirus status was reported to be diagnosed by the classifier with high specificity and sensitivity in both the original and validation cohorts. According to the authors, the approach could potentially be generalized to other disease states and immunological phenotypes. HLA typing was unavailable for some donors at each locus, so association tests used only the typed subset. Most TCR sequences were seen in very few donors, while some public TCRs were found in many individuals. When HLA alleles, especially DR and DQ, strongly co-occurred, attributing TCR associations to individual alleles was difficult. About 15 rarely observed V segments, including chromosome 9 orphons, were excluded from the earlier analysis of several hundred of the donors because counts were too low. In a later genetic analysis, a missense DCLRE1C variant was associated with V-gene and J-gene trimming of TCR beta chains, and the association was replicated in an independent cohort. At a false discovery rate of 0.05, a later analysis linked under 20,000 TCR beta sequences to specific HLA alleles. In this cohort, only TCR beta chains were sequenced, and detectable features were limited by the absence of alpha or paired-chain data.

This sequence uses TRBV10-3 and TRBJ1-3; a tentative D match to TRBD1 spans 5 bases. The sequence was obtained from a woman between 40 and 55 years old in good health and CMV-seronegative. Specimen: PBMCs. The encoded CDR3 is CAILAGLGNTIYF. In nucleotide form, the sequence is TGTGCCATCTTAGCAGGGCTTGGAAACACCATATATTTT.